One and the same sample provided the 27 T cell receptor beta chains below, sequenced in a study of T cell changes during pregnancy in multiple sclerosis. Measured with immunoSEQ multiplex PCR; TCRdb has only the in-frame clones, and not every one. The data contain some 80,000 clones, 90% to 95% of them singletons. The sample in question was peripheral blood, obtained in the second trimester of pregnancy. The origin of the receptors is a female donor with multiple sclerosis, enrolled in a pregnancy study.

The chain uses TRBV19 and TRBJ1-4, with D hard to call. The V end lost 5 bases, the J end lost 6 bases, and 16 bases lay between the germline ends. Germline V lookup: CDR1 LNHDA, CDR2 SQIVND (reference sequence). The CDR3 loop spans 15 amino acids. DNA for the CDR3: TGTGCCAGTAGTTCGACCGGGGATTCGGATGAAAAACTGTTTTTT. Protein sequence: CASSSTGDSDEKLFF.

The chain employs TRBV9 and TRBJ2-1, with 9 positions matching TRBD2. This CDR3 is built from 17 residues. Germline V gene data show CDR1 as SGDLS and CDR2 as YYNGEE. The V segment lost 1 base and the J segment 3 bases; nucleotides outside the gene matches: 8. CDR3 loop: CASSVYPSGELYNEQFF. The CDR3 DNA follows: TGTGCCAGCAGCGTATACCCTAGCGGGGAGCTCTACAATGAGCAGTTCTTC.

The chain couples TRBV11-2 to TRBJ2-7, with D maybe TRBD2 (5 bases). The V end lost 5 bases, the J end lost 5 bases, and 13 bases lay between the germline ends. This CDR3 is built from 13 residues. Germline CDR1 and CDR2: SGHAT and FQNNGV. CDR3 region: CASSRGMLDEQYF. CDR3 in DNA: TGTGCCAGCAGCCGAGGGATGTTGGACGAGCAGTACTTC.

This chain uses TRBV10-2 with TRBJ2-7, with D perhaps matching TRBD2 (5 bases). Trimming cost V 2 bases and J 2 bases, with 13 bases left between them. The CDR3 has 15 residues. In germline, CDR1 is WSHSY, CDR2 SAAADI. The CDR3 loop is CASSEPSDSAYEQYF. CDR3 sequence (DNA): TGCGCCAGCAGTGAGCCCTCGGACTCTGCCTACGAGCAGTACTTC.

This rearrangement joins TRBV7-9 to TRBJ2-1; 10 bases line up with TRBD1. V dropped 5 bases and J dropped 12; count of bases not matched to a gene: 13. Germline-derived CDR1 and CDR2 are SEHNR and FQNEAQ (reference sequence). The CDR3 is made up of 15 amino acids. For the CDR3, the DNA is TGTGCCAGCAGCCGCCGACAGGGGGCTAGGGACCCGCAGTTCTTC. Translation gives CASSRRQGARDPQFF.

V usage is TRBV2 and J usage is TRBJ1-4, with no clear D. With 3 bases removed from V and 6 bases from J, the gap between germline ends came to 17 bases. The CDR3 contains 16 residues. CDR1 and CDR2 from the germline V gene are SNHLY and FYNNEI. CDR3 residues: CASSESDYPLYEKLFF. As DNA, the CDR3 is TGTGCCAGCAGTGAGTCAGACTACCCCCTTTATGAAAAACTGTTTTTT.

This chain links TRBV11-2 with TRBJ2-2; D remains unclear. This CDR3 region has 15 residues. Trimming pared 0 bases from V and 6 bases from J, leaving 11 bases between. Germline CDR1 is SGHAT and CDR2 is FQNNGV. CDR3 sequence reads: CASSLDFRLSGELFF. In DNA form, the CDR3 reads TGTGCCAGCAGCTTAGATTTTCGTTTATCCGGGGAGCTGTTTTTT.

A single count supports this clone. The J gene is TRBJ2-1, the V gene TRBV19; no clear D. The CDR3 consists of 12 residues. Per germline, CDR1 LNHDA and CDR2 SQIVND (reference sequence). Trimming took 3 bases from V and 3 from J, leaving 3 bases between them. CDR3: CASSIGYNEQFF. CDR3 sequence (DNA): TGTGCCAGTAGTATCGGCTACAATGAGCAGTTCTTC.

The V gene is TRBV10-1, the J gene TRBJ2-5; 10 bases line up with TRBD2. The V gene end was trimmed by 6 bases and the J gene end by 1 base; junction bases not matched to a gene: 14. CDR1 is WNHNN and CDR2 is SYGVQD in the germline V gene (reference sequence). The CDR3 loop spans 18 amino acids. CDR3 nucleotide sequence: TGCGCCAGCAGGACTCCTTTCGGACTAGCGGAGATCCAAGAGACCCAGTACTTC. This gives the protein CASRTPFGLAEIQETQYF.

Notes on this clone: At one end, the junction sequence differs from germline, possibly due to a read error. V gene TRBV2 combines with J gene TRBJ2-1; TRBD2 agrees at 8 bases. Germline CDR1 SNHLY, CDR2 FYNNEI. The CDR3 totals 16 residues. In DNA, the CDR3 is TGTGCCGGCAGACGGGACGGGAGGGGCTCTTACAATGAGCAGTTCTTC. This gives the protein CAGRRDGRGSYNEQFF. Variable domain in full (rest from reference TRBV2 and TRBJ2-1): EPEVTQTPSHQVTQMGQEVILRCVPISNHLYFYWYRQILGQKVEFLVSFYNNEISEKSEIFDDQFSVERPDGSNFTLKIRSTKLEDSAMYFCAGRRDGRGSYNEQFFGPGTRLTVL.

The chain couples TRBV28 to TRBJ2-1; 10 bases align to TRBD2. CDR3 length: 17 residues. After removal of 1 base from V and 2 bases from J, the junction contained 5 bases not matched to a gene. CDR1 MDHEN and CDR2 SYDVKM come from the germline V gene. The CDR3 spells CASSLYPAGGPYNEQFF. Here the CDR3 DNA reads TGTGCCAGCAGTTTATACCCAGCGGGAGGGCCCTACAATGAGCAGTTCTTC.

The V and J genes are TRBV30 and TRBJ2-6; no reliable D call. Germline V gives CDR1 GTSNPN, CDR2 SVGIG (reference sequence). The CDR3 is 14 residues long. Trimming stripped 1 base from V and 2 bases from J, with 6 bases between. CDR3: CAWSGQTGANVLTF. CDR3 coding DNA: TGTGCCTGGAGTGGACAAACTGGGGCCAACGTCCTGACTTTC.

This chain joins TRBV12-5 and TRBJ2-3; 13 bases agree with TRBD2. The junction had 4 bases not matched to a gene; V was cut back by 4 bases and J by 3 bases. CDR1 and CDR2 from the germline V gene are LGHNT and FRNRAP. The CDR3 contains 16 residues. The CDR3 reads CASGSWTSGSTDTQYF. CDR3 sequence (DNA): TGTGCTAGTGGTTCCTGGACTAGCGGGAGTACAGATACGCAGTATTTT.

CDR3 nucleotides: TGTGCCAGCAGACTCAGGGGTGCCGGGGAGCTGTTTTTT. This encodes CASRLRGAGELFF. The chain employs TRBV27 and TRBJ2-2, with a tentative D call TRBD1 (6 bases). This CDR3 comprises 13 residues. Trimming removed 6 bases at V and 6 bases at J, with 11 bases between. Germline CDR1 reads MNHEY; CDR2 reads SMNVEV (reference sequence).

V gene TRBV5-1 combines with J gene TRBJ2-7, with 7 bases lining up with TRBD2. V trimming: 4 bases; J trimming: 3 bases; junction bases outside the gene matches: 4. CDR1 and CDR2 (germline): SGHRS, YFSETQ. The CDR3 sequence is 13 residues long. The CDR3 reads CASSPPGGYEQYF. As DNA, the CDR3 is TGCGCCAGCAGCCCGCCGGGGGGCTACGAGCAGTACTTC. Full variable domain (remainder filled in from reference TRBV5-1 and TRBJ2-7): KAGVTQTPRYLIKTRGQQVTLSCSPISGHRSVSWYQQTPGQGLQFLFEYFSETQRNKGNFPGRFSGRQFSNSRSEMNVSTLELGDSALYLCASSPPGGYEQYFGPGTRLTVT.

The chain combines TRBV5-6 with TRBJ1-3; a weak D match, TRBD1 (5 bases). Germline CDR1 SGHDT, CDR2 YYEEEE. CDR3 length: 16 amino acids. Between the trimmed V and J ends, which lost 0 bases and 4 bases, there was a span of 14 bases. CDR3 sequence (DNA): TGTGCCAGCAGCTTGGGGCTCCGGCAGGGCGGAAACACCATATATTTT. As protein: CASSLGLRQGGNTIYF.

The V gene is TRBV5-1, the J gene TRBJ2-1, with 8 bases lining up with TRBD1. The CDR3 loop spans 15 amino acids. V was clipped by 4 bases and J by 6 bases; unmatched bases: 9. Germline loops: CDR1 SGHRS, CDR2 YFSETQ. The CDR3 reads CASSPDRAKGNEQFF. The CDR3 coding sequence is TGCGCCAGCAGCCCGGACAGGGCGAAGGGCAATGAGCAGTTCTTC.

This sequence joins TRBV7-7 and TRBJ2-5, with 8 positions matching TRBD2. The CDR3 loop spans 14 amino acids. With 3 bases clipped from V and 4 bases from J, the junction kept 4 bases outside the gene matches. Germline CDR1 SSHAT, CDR2 FNYEAQ (reference sequence). CDR3 in amino acids: CASSFGLAGETQYF. CDR3 sequence (DNA): TGTGCCAGCAGCTTTGGACTAGCAGGAGAGACCCAGTACTTC.

The chain is built from TRBV19 and TRBJ1-5; the match to TRBD1 covers 7 bases. CDR3 length: 13 residues. The germline CDR1 and CDR2 sequences are LNHDA and SQIVND (reference sequence). V lost 7 bases to trimming and J lost 5 bases; unmatched junction nucleotides: 5. For the CDR3, the DNA is TGTGCCAGTACCCGGGACAGCGATCAGCCCCAGCATTTT. As protein: CASTRDSDQPQHF.

The chain carries TRBV5-1 and TRBJ1-2; perhaps TRBD1 as D (5 bases). Trimming stripped 3 bases from V and 0 bases from J, with 15 bases between. The CDR3 sequence is 16 residues long. Germline V gene lookup returns CDR1 SGHRS and CDR2 YFSETQ. In DNA, the CDR3 is TGCGCCAGCAGCTACCGGGGGACGGAAGCTAACTATGGCTACACCTTC. Its translation is CASSYRGTEANYGYTF. The full variable domain, with the rest looked up from reference TRBV5-1 and TRBJ1-2, is KAGVTQTPRYLIKTRGQQVTLSCSPISGHRSVSWYQQTPGQGLQFLFEYFSETQRNKGNFPGRFSGRQFSNSRSEMNVSTLELGDSALYLCASSYRGTEANYGYTFGSGTRLTVV.

The chain's CDR3 is CASSYQGANEQFF. DNA for the CDR3: TGTGCCAGCAGTTACCAAGGGGCGAATGAGCAGTTCTTC. This chain connects TRBV6-5 to TRBJ2-1; weak D call: TRBD1 (5 bases). CDR1 and CDR2 from the germline V gene are MNHEY and SVGAGI. The CDR3 is 13 amino acids. The V end was cut by 2 bases, the J end by 7 bases, with 9 bases between.

This sequence joins TRBV4-2 and TRBJ1-5, with D unresolved. Trimming pared 1 base from V and 3 bases from J, leaving 10 bases between. This CDR3 region has 15 residues. Germline V gene sequence: CDR1 LGHNA, CDR2 YNFKEQ. The CDR3 protein is CASSQVSGPNQPQHF. The CDR3, as DNA: TGTGCCAGCAGCCAAGTTAGTGGGCCCAATCAGCCCCAGCATTTT.

CDR3 region: CASSVAGFDEKLFF. The CDR3 DNA reads as TGTGCCAGCAGTGTCGCGGGGTTTGATGAAAAACTGTTTTTT. V usage is TRBV6-1 and J usage is TRBJ1-4, with no clear D. The V gene's germline CDR1 is MNHNS and CDR2 SASEGT. This CDR3 is built from 14 residues. The V and J ends lost 4 bases and 6 bases respectively, with 12 bases between them.

The chain combines TRBV30 with TRBJ2-1, with D unresolved. The V gene's germline CDR1 is GTSNPN and CDR2 SVGIG (reference sequence). Trimming removed 3 bases from V and 8 bases from J, with 17 bases in between. This CDR3 region has 14 residues. The chain's CDR3 is CAWSFSRRVDEQFF. The CDR3 nucleotides read TGTGCCTGGAGCTTTAGCCGGAGAGTGGATGAGCAGTTCTTC. Using reference TRBV30 and TRBJ2-1 for the parts outside the CDR3, the full variable domain is SQTIHQWPATLVQPVGSPLSLECTVEGTSNPNLYWYRQAAGRGLQLLFYSVGIGQISSEVPQNLSASRPQDRQFILSSKKLLLSDSGFYLCAWSFSRRVDEQFFGPGTRLTVL.

The CDR3 loop is CASSSPTALYEQYF. In DNA form, the CDR3 reads TGCGCCAGCAGCTCGCCGACAGCCCTCTACGAGCAGTACTTC. The chain is built from TRBV5-1 and TRBJ2-7; tentative D call: TRBD1 (5 bases). The CDR3 is 14 residues long. The V and J ends lost 3 bases and 3 bases respectively, with 13 bases between them. Germline CDR1 reads SGHRS; CDR2 reads YFSETQ.

The rearrangement uses TRBV15 and TRBJ2-5; D gene unclear. Germline V CDR1 and CDR2: LNHNV, YYDKDF (reference sequence). The length of the CDR3 is 13 residues. Trimming shortened V by 4 bases and J by 0 bases, and 6 bases separated the two germline ends. The CDR3 reads CATSKTDQETQYF. CDR3 nucleotides: TGTGCCACCAGCAAAACGGACCAAGAGACCCAGTACTTC.

The chain has TRBV7-9 and TRBJ1-2; 7 bases line up with TRBD1. Per the germline V gene, CDR1 is SEHNR and CDR2 is FQNEAQ (reference sequence). The CDR3 consists of 13 residues. The V and J ends lost 2 bases and 10 bases, in that order; junction bases with no gene match: 7. The CDR3 protein is CASSLRQGPYYTF. CDR3 in DNA: TGTGCCAGCAGCTTACGACAGGGCCCGTACTACACCTTC.